This passage covers 31 T cell receptor beta chains from one sample sequenced in a study of T cell responses to AZD1222 COVID-19 vaccine (dated by TCRdb to the early 2020s). Library method: the immunoSEQ multiplex PCR assay. TCRdb stores this immuneACCESS table with in-frame sequences only. Part of the clones is absent; in the studies checked, under half of the shortfall reflects unresolved V genes, and no reason is known for the rest. The sample table contains 100,000 to 150,000 clones; only one count was recorded for 87% of them. The ten largest clones represent approximately 1.6% of the sample. Sample time point, as interpreted from the label and publication: baseline before first vaccination. The sequencing here drew on peripheral blood, taken on day 0 of AZD1222 vaccination. Receptors were obtained from an adult in good health.

Details on this clone: Other DNA sequences in this sample translate to the same CDR3. The chain links TRBV5-1 to TRBJ1-1, with 7 bases lining up with TRBD1. The CDR3 has 14 residues. The J segment lost 1 base and the V segment lost 1 base, leaving 1 base of the junction unmatched. Germline V gene lookup returns CDR1 SGHRS and CDR2 YFSETQ. The chain's CDR3 is CASSLRQGNTEAFF. CDR3 bases: TGCGCCAGCAGCTTGAGACAGGGGAACACTGAAGCTTTCTTT. The variable domain in full, completed from reference TRBV5-1 and TRBJ1-1, reads KAGVTQTPRYLIKTRGQQVTLSCSPISGHRSVSWYQQTPGQGLQFLFEYFSETQRNKGNFPGRFSGRQFSNSRSEMNVSTLELGDSALYLCASSLRQGNTEAFFGQGTRLTVV.

The J gene is TRBJ1-5, the V gene TRBV7-2; D is unclear. There are 12 residues in the CDR3. V lost 1 base and J lost 12, with 10 bases in between. Germline CDR1 and CDR2: SGHTA and FQGNSA. CDR3 in amino acids: CASSLGNRVQHF. The DNA of the CDR3 is TGTGCCAGCAGCTTAGGAAATCGGGTCCAGCATTTT.

The rearrangement links TRBV19 to TRBJ2-4; D possibly corresponds to TRBD1 (5 bases). CDR3 length equals 15 residues. Germline CDR1 LNHDA, CDR2 SQIVND (reference sequence). V was cut by 4 bases and J by 6 bases, with 16 bases left in between. The CDR3 protein is CASSTGHPIRNIQYF. CDR3 bases: TGTGCCAGTAGTACAGGACACCCCATTCGAAACATTCAGTACTTC. Supplemented by reference TRBV19 and TRBJ2-4, the full variable domain reads DGGITQSPKYLFRKEGQNVTLSCEQNLNHDAMYWYRQDPGQGLRLIYYSQIVNDFQKGDIAEGYSVSREKKESFPLTVTSAQKNPTAFYLCASSTGHPIRNIQYFGAGTRLSVL.

The chain uses TRBV5-4 and TRBJ2-7; no firm D call. V lost 2 bases, J lost 6 bases, and 12 bases lay in between. This CDR3 spans 13 amino acids. Germline loops: CDR1 SGHNT, CDR2 YYREEE (reference sequence). The CDR3 DNA sequence: TGTGCCAGCAGCTTAGAGTCAAGGGCCGAGCAGTACTTC. Its translation is CASSLESRAEQYF.

This chain connects TRBV6-5 to TRBJ1-3; D gene ambiguous. V lost 7 bases to trimming and J lost 4 bases, with 11 bases between them. The V gene's germline CDR1 is MNHEY and CDR2 SVGAGI. CDR3 length: 13 amino acids. The CDR3 sequence is CASMLDSGNTIYF. DNA of the CDR3: TGTGCCAGCATGTTGGACTCCGGAAACACCATATATTTT.

The CDR3 protein is CASSEEHYEQYF. In nucleotides, the CDR3 is TGTGCCAGCAGTGAAGAGCACTACGAGCAGTACTTC. The chain couples TRBV2 to TRBJ2-7; D call uncertain. V lost 1 base to trimming and J lost 3 bases, with 4 bases between them. Germline V gene lookup returns CDR1 SNHLY and CDR2 FYNNEI. The CDR3 length is 12 residues.

This clone has a single count. J is TRBJ1-6 and V is TRBV4-3; possibly TRBD1 for D (6 bases). Trimming cost V 0 bases and J 8 bases, with 14 bases left between them. The CDR3 contains 16 residues. CDR1 LGHNA and CDR2 YSLEER come from the germline V gene. The CDR3 DNA reads TGCGCCAGCAGCCAAGATAGGGGGGGCTGGGATTCACCCCTCCACTTT. As protein: CASSQDRGGWDSPLHF.

The chain carries TRBV30 and TRBJ1-2; D not resolved. The CDR3 is 12 amino acids. The V end lost 0 bases, the J end lost 4 bases, and 6 bases lay between the germline ends. Looked up from germline, CDR1 is GTSNPN and CDR2 is SVGIG (reference sequence). CDR3 in amino acids: CAWSVTPYGYTF. The CDR3 DNA reads TGTGCCTGGAGTGTAACACCCTATGGCTACACCTTC.

The gene calls are TRBV12-3 or TRBV12-4 and TRBJ1-1; D gene unclear. V dropped 3 bases and J dropped 6 bases, with 11 bases sitting between them. This CDR3 contains 13 residues. CDR3 nucleotide sequence: TGTGCCAGCAGTTTCGGCTCGGGTGCTGAAGCTTTCTTT. Translating it yields CASSFGSGAEAFF.

The V and J genes are TRBV6-1 and TRBJ2-3, with 12 bases aligning to TRBD1. This CDR3 contains 17 residues. V shed 4 bases, J shed 3 bases, and the junction held 8 bases outside the gene matches. Germline assignment: CDR1 MNHNS and CDR2 SASEGT. DNA of the CDR3: TGTGCCAGCAGTGCCCGGGACAGGGGGCGCGGAACAGATACGCAGTATTTT. It codes for CASSARDRGRGTDTQYF.

This sequence joins TRBV28 and TRBJ2-1, with TRBD2 matching 12 bases. After removal of 4 bases from V and 0 bases from J, the junction contained 7 bases not matched to a gene. Germline V gene lookup returns CDR1 MDHEN and CDR2 SYDVKM. This CDR3 is built from 18 residues. The CDR3 loop reads CASSYGTSGPSSYNEQFF. CDR3 in DNA: TGTGCCAGCAGTTATGGGACTAGCGGGCCCAGCTCCTACAATGAGCAGTTCTTC.

V is TRBV5-1 and J is TRBJ2-6; D is perhaps TRBD1 or TRBD2 (5 bases each). V was pared by 3 bases and J by 2 bases, with 15 bases between. Germline V lookup: CDR1 SGHRS, CDR2 YFSETQ. The CDR3 consists of 17 residues. CDR3: CASSSTLGVAGANVLTF. In nucleotides, the CDR3 is TGCGCCAGCAGCTCAACTCTGGGGGTAGCTGGGGCCAACGTCCTGACTTTC. The full variable domain, in which reference TRBV5-1 and TRBJ2-6 provide the parts outside the CDR3, is KAGVTQTPRYLIKTRGQQVTLSCSPISGHRSVSWYQQTPGQGLQFLFEYFSETQRNKGNFPGRFSGRQFSNSRSEMNVSTLELGDSALYLCASSSTLGVAGANVLTFGAGSRLTVL.

This rearrangement joins TRBV18 to TRBJ1-1; possible D gene TRBD1, 5 bases. Per germline, CDR1 KGHSH and CDR2 LQKENI. The ends were cut back, 2 bases at V and 1 base at J, with 5 bases in the middle. There are 13 residues in the CDR3. The CDR3 sequence: CASSPGTNTEAFF. In DNA form, the CDR3 reads TGTGCCAGCTCACCAGGGACGAACACTGAAGCTTTCTTT.

The chain carries TRBV19 and TRBJ1-6; TRBD1 aligns across 7 bases. With 7 bases clipped from V and 6 bases from J, the junction kept 9 bases outside the gene matches. This CDR3 contains 15 residues. Germline CDR1 reads LNHDA; CDR2 reads SQIVND (reference sequence). The CDR3 region has the DNA TGTGCCAGTACCGACAGGGCCGGATTTAATTCACCCCTCCACTTT. This translates into CASTDRAGFNSPLHF.

The chain couples TRBV7-2 to TRBJ1-1, with D hard to call. Trimming pared 5 bases from V and 4 bases from J, leaving 11 bases between. Germline V lookup: CDR1 SGHTA, CDR2 FQGNSA. The CDR3 covers 13 residues. The CDR3 loop reads CASSPRLGTEAFF. The CDR3 nucleotides are TGTGCCAGCAGCCCCCGGCTGGGCACTGAAGCTTTCTTT.

The chain uses TRBV7-2 and TRBJ2-5, with D possibly matching TRBD2 (5 bases). The germline V gene encodes CDR1 SGHTA and CDR2 FQGNSA. V gave up 2 bases and J gave up 5 bases, with 9 bases separating them. The CDR3 totals 13 residues. The CDR3 here is CASSLSSAETQYF. The CDR3 DNA reads as TGTGCCAGCAGCTTAAGTAGCGCGGAGACCCAGTACTTC. Full variable domain (remainder filled in from reference TRBV7-2 and TRBJ2-5): GAGVSQSPSNKVTEKGKDVELRCDPISGHTALYWYRQSLGQGLEFLIYFQGNSAPDKSGLPSDRFSAERTGGSVSTLTIQRTQQEDSAVYLCASSLSSAETQYFGPGTRLLVL.

This chain connects TRBV12-2 to TRBJ1-2. TRBV12-2 is a documented pseudogene. The CDR3 is made up of 17 amino acids. DNA for the CDR3: TGTGCAAGTCGCTTAAGCGGGCAGAAAAAAGCTAACTATGGCTACACCTTC. It codes for CASRLSGQKKANYGYTF.

This chain joins TRBV6-5 and TRBJ2-5; no reliable D call. V was pared by 4 bases and J by 4 bases, with 10 bases between. The CDR3 loop spans 13 amino acids. Germline V gives CDR1 MNHEY, CDR2 SVGAGI. CDR3 sequence (DNA): TGTGCCAGCAGTTCGACTGGCCGAGAGACCCAGTACTTC. Protein sequence: CASSSTGRETQYF.

The rearrangement links TRBV5-4 to TRBJ1-1; possible D gene TRBD1, 5 bases. Trimming removed 3 bases at V and 7 bases at J, with 7 bases between. Germline CDR1 reads SGHNT; CDR2 reads YYREEE (reference sequence). CDR3 size: 11 residues. The CDR3: CASSWGYEAFF. Here the CDR3 DNA reads TGTGCCAGCAGCTGGGGCTATGAAGCTTTCTTT.

The chain uses TRBV29-1 and TRBJ2-5, with D perhaps TRBD1 (5 bases). V lost 3 bases, J lost 5 bases, and 10 bases lay in between. This CDR3 has 12 amino acids. Germline values: CDR1 SQVTM, CDR2 ANQGSEA. CDR3 sequence reads: CSVDKGQETQYF. The CDR3 DNA sequence: TGCAGCGTTGATAAGGGGCAGGAGACCCAGTACTTC. The full variable domain, its missing parts supplied by reference TRBV29-1 and TRBJ2-5, is SAVISQKPSRDICQRGTSLTIQCQVDSQVTMMFWYRQQPGQSLTLIATANQGSEATYESGFVIDKFPISRPNLTFSTLTVSNMSPEDSSIYLCSVDKGQETQYFGPGTRLLVL.

The CDR3 region is CATSDPRQGDTEAFF. The CDR3 region has the DNA TGTGCCACCAGTGATCCTAGACAGGGTGACACTGAAGCTTTCTTT. The chain carries TRBV24-1 and TRBJ1-1; 7 positions match TRBD1. This CDR3 has 15 amino acids. Germline loops: CDR1 KGHDR, CDR2 SFDVKD. J gave up 3 bases and V 3 bases, and 6 bases lay outside the gene matches.

In its sample, this clone was seen once. The V gene is TRBV7-8, the J gene TRBJ1-3; no reliable D call. CDR1 is SGHVS and CDR2 is FQNEAQ in the germline V gene. This CDR3 has 15 amino acids. Trimming cost V 5 bases and J 0 bases, with 11 bases left between them. The CDR3 region has the DNA TGTGCCAGCAGCCCCAGCCTAAGCTCTGGAAACACCATATATTTT. Protein sequence: CASSPSLSSGNTIYF.

The chain is built from TRBV19 and TRBJ2-3; 11 nucleotides agree with TRBD2. The CDR3 loop spans 18 amino acids. Germline values: CDR1 LNHDA, CDR2 SQIVND (reference sequence). V shed 6 bases and J 2 bases; nucleotides not matched to a gene: 13. The DNA of the CDR3 is TGTGCCAGTAGCGCCACTCCACTAGCGGGGGCCCTCACAGATACGCAGTATTTT. Its protein product is CASSATPLAGALTDTQYF.

The chain recombines TRBV27 with TRBJ2-2, with D perhaps being TRBD1 or TRBD2 (5 bases each). Trimming left V 5 bases short and J 6 bases short, with 16 bases between. CDR1 and CDR2 (germline): MNHEY, SMNVEV (reference sequence). The CDR3 has 15 residues. The CDR3 is CASSTPDLGPGELFF. The CDR3 coding sequence is TGTGCCAGCAGTACCCCCGACTTGGGACCCGGGGAGCTGTTTTTT.

The rearrangement links TRBV4-1 to TRBJ2-7; TRBD1 is a possible D gene (6 bases). The length of the CDR3 is 13 residues. Germline lookup yields CDR1 MGHRA and CDR2 YSYEKL. V lost 0 bases to trimming and J lost 5 bases, with 8 bases between them. The CDR3 is CASSQDAGDEQYF. As DNA, the CDR3 is TGCGCCAGCAGCCAAGACGCAGGGGACGAGCAGTACTTC.

The chain has TRBV19 and TRBJ2-1, with unresolved D. There are 15 residues in the CDR3. V lost 7 bases and J lost 0, with 13 bases in between. Germline-derived CDR1 and CDR2 are LNHDA and SQIVND (reference sequence). The CDR3 DNA follows: TGTGCCAGTACTCTCGGCGGTAGCTCCTACAATGAGCAGTTCTTC. Residues: CASTLGGSSYNEQFF.

V usage is TRBV28 and J usage is TRBJ2-1; TRBD2 might be the D (7 bases). This CDR3 region has 15 residues. Germline V gene lookup returns CDR1 MDHEN and CDR2 SYDVKM. The V and J ends lost 8 bases and 9 bases respectively, with 23 bases between them. The chain's CDR3 is CASSQRRGGPPEQFF. The CDR3 coding sequence is TGTGCCAGCTCCCAACGAAGGGGGGGGCCCCCTGAGCAGTTCTTC.

V gene TRBV5-1 combines with J gene TRBJ2-2, with 8 positions matching TRBD1. The CDR3 has 18 residues. Germline V gene data show CDR1 as SGHRS and CDR2 as YFSETQ. J gave up 0 bases and V 0 bases, and 7 bases lay outside the gene matches. CDR3 coding DNA: TGCGCCAGCAGCTTGGCCTGGGACAGGTTATCGAACACCGGGGAGCTGTTTTTT. Translating gives CASSLAWDRLSNTGELFF. Looking up the rest from reference TRBV5-1 and TRBJ2-2 gives the full variable domain: KAGVTQTPRYLIKTRGQQVTLSCSPISGHRSVSWYQQTPGQGLQFLFEYFSETQRNKGNFPGRFSGRQFSNSRSEMNVSTLELGDSALYLCASSLAWDRLSNTGELFFGEGSRLTVL.

CDR3 bases: TGTGCCAGCAGTTACTCGGTCAACCAGCTTCCACCCCTCCACTTT. This encodes CASSYSVNQLPPLHF. The chain joins TRBV6-5 to TRBJ1-6; D call uncertain. Trimming cost V 0 bases and J 11 bases, with 14 bases left between them. The CDR3 sequence is 15 residues long. CDR1 is MNHEY and CDR2 is SVGAGI in the germline V gene.

The chain couples TRBV27 to TRBJ1-3; no clear D gene. Germline assignment: CDR1 MNHEY and CDR2 SMNVEV (reference sequence). The V gene lost 2 bases and the J gene lost 10 bases, with 18 bases spanning the gap. This CDR3 is built from 15 residues. This CDR3 reads CASSLTGSQAGTIYF. CDR3 in DNA: TGTGCCAGCAGTTTAACCGGGTCCCAGGCGGGAACCATATATTTT.

V is TRBV12-3 or TRBV12-4 and J is TRBJ2-7; 11 bases align to TRBD1. This CDR3 region has 13 residues. V shed 3 bases and J 7 bases; nucleotides not matched to a gene: 2. The CDR3 DNA reads TGTGCCAGCAGTTTCGGGACAGGGGGAGAGCAGTACTTC. Amino acid sequence: CASSFGTGGEQYF.